This is a list of T cell receptor beta chains from one sample in a study of T cell responses to AZD1222 COVID-19 vaccine. Repertoires were generated with immunoSEQ multiplex PCR, while TCRdb's copy carries only in-frame clones and drops some. The repertoire holds roughly 150,000 clones, with less than 90% as singletons. The sequences come from peripheral blood, collected after recovery from COVID-19. Receptors were obtained from an adult who had recovered from COVID-19. Both conserved end residues are part of each CDR3. A D gene is named only where the DNA matches it firmly. Clone size, where shown, is once, few, many, or a class for clones that have expanded.

J gene | D gene | V gene | clone size | CDR3 DNA | CDR3 protein
TRBJ1-2 | . | TRBV5-6 | . | TGTGCCAGCAGTCCACCGACAGGAGCTAACTATGGCTACACCTTC | CASSPPTGANYGYTF
TRBJ1-2 | TRBD1 | TRBV19 | once | TGTGCCAGTACCGCAGGGGGTAACTATGGCTACACCTTC | CASTAGGNYGYTF
TRBJ1-1 | . | TRBV12-3/TRBV12-4 | few | TGTGCCAGCAGTTTAACGGGGGAGGGGGAAGCTTTCTTT | CASSLTGEGEAFF
TRBJ1-5 | . | TRBV19 | . | TGTGCCAGTAGTATCCCCGGGGACGGGAGCAATCAGCCCCAGCATTTT | CASSIPGDGSNQPQHF
TRBJ2-3 | TRBD2 | TRBV5-1 | . | TGCGCCAGCAGCCAGGGACTAGCGGGGCCACCCACAGATACGCAGTATTTT | CASSQGLAGPPTDTQYF
TRBJ1-4 | . | TRBV4-1 | . | TGCGCCAGCAGCGTCAGGAGCGGGCCAACTAATGAAAAACTGTTTTTT | CASSVRSGPTNEKLFF
TRBJ2-1 | TRBD2 | TRBV5-1 | . | TGCGCCAGCAGCCTTCCGGTGGGTGGGACTAGCGGGAGATACAATGAGCAGTTCTTC | CASSLPVGGTSGRYNEQFF
TRBJ2-3 | . | TRBV19 | . | TGTGCCAGTAGCCGACAGGACCGACGTCTCACAGATACGCAGTATTTT | CASSRQDRRLTDTQYF
TRBJ1-2 | . | TRBV9 | . | TGTGCCAGCAGCCCTGGGACGGACTATGGCTACACCTTC | CASSPGTDYGYTF
TRBJ1-1 | . | TRBV2 | . | TGTGCCAGCAAGGTTGGGAACACTGAAGCTTTCTTT | CASKVGNTEAFF
TRBJ1-1 | TRBD1 | TRBV18 | . | TGTGCCAGCTCACCCGGGACAGGAAATGAAGCTTTCTTT | CASSPGTGNEAFF
TRBJ2-5 | TRBD1 | TRBV7-2 | . | TGTGCCAGCAGCTTCAACCAGGGGGTCCAAGAGACCCAGTACTTC | CASSFNQGVQETQYF
TRBJ2-1 | . | TRBV6-5 | . | TGTGCCAGCAGTTACTCGAGGAGGTCCAGCTTAGGAGAGCAGTTCTTC | CASSYSRRSSLGEQFF
TRBJ1-2 | . | TRBV6-5 | . | TGTGCCAGCAGTTACTCTGGGGGAGGCGACTATGGCTACACCTTC | CASSYSGGGDYGYTF
TRBJ2-7 | . | TRBV2 | . | TGTGCCAGCAGACAACGCGTACAGGGTTTCTACGAGCAGTACTTC | CASRQRVQGFYEQYF
TRBJ2-1 | . | TRBV4-3 | . | TGCGCCAGCAGCCAAGGGGGCACGGCCGCAAAGTTCTTC | CASSQGGTAAKFF
TRBJ2-2 | TRBD2 | TRBV9 | . | TGTGCCAGCAGCTTTCTAGCGGGGGTGAACACCGGGGAGCTGTTTTTT | CASSFLAGVNTGELFF
TRBJ2-7 | TRBD1 | TRBV5-6 | . | TGTGCCAGCAGCCGCGGACAGGGGACCTACGAGCAGTACTTC | CASSRGQGTYEQYF
TRBJ1-2 | . | TRBV6-5 | . | TGTGCCAGCAGTTACGCGGACCGAACTATAAGCGGCTACACCTTC | CASSYADRTISGYTF
TRBJ2-1 | TRBD2 | TRBV27 | once | TGTGCCAGCGCTTGGACTAGCGGGGAGCTTGATGAGCAGTTCTTC | CASAWTSGELDEQFF
TRBJ2-5 | TRBD2 | TRBV7-9 | . | TGTGCCAGCAGCCTCCCACCGCGACTAGCGGGAGTTAAAGAGACCCAGTACTTC | CASSLPPRLAGVKETQYF
TRBJ2-7 | TRBD1 | TRBV2 | once | TGTGCCAGCAGTGATCCGGACAGGGGGCATACCCTCTCCTACGAGCAGTACTTC | CASSDPDRGHTLSYEQYF
TRBJ1-3 | . | TRBV19 | . | TGTGCCAGTAGTATTGGGTTGGGGCAGCGCTCTGGAAACACCATATATTTT | CASSIGLGQRSGNTIYF
TRBJ2-1 | . | TRBV18 | once | TGTGCCAGCTCGCCTTCTAGCAGTGAGCAGTTCTTC | CASSPSSSEQFF
TRBJ1-3 | . | TRBV7-2 | once | TGTGCCAGCAGCCCAAGTGGCAGCTACTCTGGAAACACCATATATTTT | CASSPSGSYSGNTIYF
TRBJ2-7 | . | TRBV6-2/TRBV6-3 | . | TGTGCCAGCAGTTACGGCTTCTACGAGCAGTACTTC | CASSYGFYEQYF
TRBJ2-7 | . | TRBV6-5 | . | TGTGCCAGCAGGTCCGCTATGGGGCAGGACGAGCAGTACTTC | CASRSAMGQDEQYF
TRBJ2-1 | . | TRBV14 | once | TGTGCCAGCAGCCTCATGGGATACAATGAGCAGTTCTTC | CASSLMGYNEQFF
TRBJ1-5 | TRBD1 | TRBV28 | once | TGTGCCAGCAGTTTTCGGCTGATTGCAGGGGGACATCAGCCCCAGCATTTT | CASSFRLIAGGHQPQHF
TRBJ1-4 | . | TRBV4-1 | . | TGCGCCAGCAGCCAAGTTGGGGTGGCGGGTGAAAAACTGTTTTTT | CASSQVGVAGEKLFF
TRBJ1-1 | TRBD1 | TRBV5-6 | once | TGTGCCAGCAGCTTGCCGACAGGGGAAGCTTTCTTT | CASSLPTGEAFF